What follows are 18 T cell receptor beta chains derived from one specimen sequenced in a study of T cell changes during pregnancy in multiple sclerosis. Using immunoSEQ multiplex PCR, the repertoire was profiled, and TCRdb retains in-frame clones only, with some absent. Among 79,000 or so clones, approximately 89% were seen once, and the ten largest hold around 1.7%. Sequenced here: peripheral blood, sampled in the first trimester of pregnancy. The receptors shown here come from a female donor in good health, enrolled as a control in a pregnancy study.

The chain uses TRBV19 and TRBJ1-4, with 10 bases aligning to TRBD1. This CDR3 contains 16 residues. Germline V gene sequence: CDR1 LNHDA, CDR2 SQIVND (reference sequence). V was clipped by 4 bases and J by 6 bases; unmatched bases: 8. DNA for the CDR3: TGTGCCAGTAGTAACTCCCGGGGGACAGGGGATGAAAAACTGTTTTTT. This codes for CASSNSRGTGDEKLFF.

J is TRBJ1-5 and V is TRBV30; 7 bases fit TRBD1. The germline gives CDR1 GTSNPN, CDR2 SVGIG (reference sequence). CDR3 length: 15 residues. The V segment lost 1 base and the J segment 6 bases; nucleotides outside the gene matches: 9. DNA for the CDR3: TGTGCCTGGAGTGGAGGACAGGAGGGTCGTCAGCCCCAGCATTTT. Translated: CAWSGGQEGRQPQHF.

The rearrangement joins TRBV15 to TRBJ1-5; maybe TRBD1 (5 bases). The germline CDR1 and CDR2 sequences are LNHNV and YYDKDF (reference sequence). There are 17 residues in the CDR3. V was cut by 0 bases and J by 0 bases, with 12 bases left in between. The CDR3 nucleotides are TGTGCCACCAGCAGAGATCTGGTGACAGTTAGCAATCAGCCCCAGCATTTT. Its protein product is CATSRDLVTVSNQPQHF.

The chain carries TRBV7-2 and TRBJ1-2; D possibly corresponds to TRBD1 (5 bases). CDR3 length equals 16 residues. Between the trimmed V and J ends, which lost 6 bases and 4 bases, there was a span of 21 bases. Germline loops: CDR1 SGHTA, CDR2 FQGNSA. This CDR3 is CASSLGGGNRVYGYTF. Here the CDR3 DNA reads TGTGCCAGCAGTCTTGGGGGGGGGAATAGAGTCTATGGCTACACCTTC.

This rearrangement joins TRBV7-9 to TRBJ1-6, with TRBD1 matching 9 bases. Losses at the gene ends were 5 bases for V and 8 bases for J; bases not matched to a gene: 7. Per germline, CDR1 SEHNR and CDR2 FQNEAQ (reference sequence). The CDR3 is 15 amino acids. DNA of the CDR3: TGTGCCAGCAGCACCGGGACAGGGCTCGATTCACCCCTCCACTTT. Protein: CASSTGTGLDSPLHF.

The chain recombines TRBV28 with TRBJ2-3; 10 positions agree with TRBD1. V dropped 5 bases and J dropped 6; count of bases not matched to a gene: 5. Germline loops: CDR1 MDHEN, CDR2 SYDVKM. The CDR3 runs to 14 residues. In DNA, the CDR3 is TGTGCCAGCAGTACCGGGACAGGGGTTGATACGCAGTATTTT. Its translation is CASSTGTGVDTQYF. Full variable domain (missing parts from reference TRBV28 and TRBJ2-3): DVKVTQSSRYLVKRTGEKVFLECVQDMDHENMFWYRQDPGLGLRLIYFSYDVKMKEKGDIPEGYSVSREKKERFSLILESASTNQTSMYLCASSTGTGVDTQYFGPGTRLTVL.

The chain uses TRBV10-2 and TRBJ2-5; the match to TRBD2 covers 9 bases. V was clipped by 6 bases and J by 5 bases; unmatched bases: 13. Germline V CDR1 and CDR2: WSHSY, SAAADI. The CDR3 spans 16 residues. DNA of the CDR3: TGCGCCAGCAGGGATAGCGGGGGCCCACGAGGGGAGACCCAGTACTTC. It is translated as CASRDSGGPRGETQYF.

This clone appeared once. The chain couples TRBV28 to TRBJ1-6, with 9 bases identical to TRBD1. With 6 bases clipped from V and 6 bases from J, the junction kept 9 bases outside the gene matches. CDR1 is MDHEN, CDR2 SYDVKM, per germline. The CDR3 is 16 residues long. As DNA, the CDR3 is TGTGCCAGCAGCCCAGCCGGGACAGGGCGTAATTCACCCCTCCACTTT. Its translation: CASSPAGTGRNSPLHF.

The CDR3 DNA reads as TGTGCCAGCAGTTCCCGGGATGGGTCGGAGACCCAGTACTTC. Encoded protein: CASSSRDGSETQYF. The gene calls are TRBV28 and TRBJ2-5; D might be TRBD2 (5 bases). The V gene's germline CDR1 is MDHEN and CDR2 SYDVKM. The CDR3 consists of 14 residues. The V and J ends lost 4 bases and 5 bases respectively, with 14 bases between them.

The gene calls are TRBV29-1 and TRBJ2-7; TRBD1 is a possible D gene (6 bases). V was shortened by 4 bases and J by 2 bases, with 12 bases between the two germline ends. The CDR3 is 13 residues long. Germline lookup yields CDR1 SQVTM and CDR2 ANQGSEA. CDR3 residues: CSVVKDRTYEQYF. The DNA for the CDR3 is TGCAGCGTTGTAAAGGACAGAACCTACGAGCAGTACTTC.

In its sample, this clone was seen once. The chain carries TRBV5-1 and TRBJ2-1, with 13 nucleotides matching TRBD2. The length of the CDR3 is 14 residues. Germline V lookup: CDR1 SGHRS, CDR2 YFSETQ. With V trimmed by 4 bases and J by 8 bases, 3 bases remained unmatched. CDR3 loop: CASSQTSGGYEQFF. The CDR3 DNA sequence: TGCGCCAGCAGCCAGACTAGCGGGGGGTATGAGCAGTTCTTC. Looking up the rest from reference TRBV5-1 and TRBJ2-1 gives the full variable domain: KAGVTQTPRYLIKTRGQQVTLSCSPISGHRSVSWYQQTPGQGLQFLFEYFSETQRNKGNFPGRFSGRQFSNSRSEMNVSTLELGDSALYLCASSQTSGGYEQFFGPGTRLTVL.

The rearrangement uses TRBV5-1 and TRBJ2-5; 9 nucleotides line up with TRBD2. Germline CDR1 reads SGHRS; CDR2 reads YFSETQ. The CDR3 spans 16 residues. The V and J ends lost 0 bases and 4 bases, in that order; junction bases with no gene match: 7. CDR3 sequence reads: CASSLDGGGAGETQYF. The CDR3 region has the DNA TGCGCCAGCAGCTTGGACGGCGGGGGGGCCGGAGAGACCCAGTACTTC.

The gene calls are TRBV4-2 and TRBJ1-2; D gene unclear. V lost 1 base to trimming and J lost 8 bases, with 5 bases between them. The CDR3 spans 11 residues. Per germline, CDR1 LGHNA and CDR2 YNFKEQ. CDR3 sequence reads: CASSQVGGYTF. Written as DNA, the CDR3 is TGTGCCAGCAGCCAAGTGGGCGGCTACACCTTC.

The table lists this clone with a few counts. The V call is TRBV2, the J call TRBJ1-2; D remains unclear. The germline gives CDR1 SNHLY, CDR2 FYNNEI. With 4 bases removed from V and 8 bases from J, the gap between germline ends came to 8 bases. The CDR3 has 11 amino acids. In DNA, the CDR3 is TGTGCCAGCAGTGTGGGAGTGGGCTACACCTTC. Protein sequence: CASSVGVGYTF.

The chain recombines TRBV6-5 with TRBJ1-6, with unresolved D. Germline V CDR1 and CDR2: MNHEY, SVGAGI. The CDR3 is 12 amino acids. V lost 0 bases to trimming and J lost 13 bases, with 7 bases between them. This chain's CDR3 is CASSYSEGPLHF. The CDR3 DNA is TGTGCCAGCAGTTACTCGGAGGGCCCCCTCCACTTT.

The chain employs TRBV5-1 and TRBJ2-3; 12 positions match TRBD1. Germline values: CDR1 SGHRS, CDR2 YFSETQ. The ends lost 0 bases at V and 5 bases at J; junction bases unmatched: 4. There are 16 residues in the CDR3. CDR3 in amino acids: CASSLAGQGAGDTQYF. Here the CDR3 DNA reads TGCGCCAGCAGCTTGGCGGGACAGGGGGCGGGAGATACGCAGTATTTT.

The chain uses TRBV6-1 and TRBJ2-6; D ambiguous. CDR3 size: 15 residues. Germline assignment: CDR1 MNHNS and CDR2 SASEGT. V was clipped by 3 bases and J by 0 bases, with 6 bases between them. The DNA for the CDR3 is TGTGCCAGCAGTGATAGAGCCTCTGGGGCCAACGTCCTGACTTTC. This sequence encodes CASSDRASGANVLTF.

The gene calls are TRBV7-8 and TRBJ1-2; D perhaps matches TRBD1 (6 bases). The length of the CDR3 is 14 residues. Germline lookup yields CDR1 SGHVS and CDR2 FQNEAQ. V lost 1 base and J 2 bases, leaving 8 bases between the germline ends. In DNA form, the CDR3 reads TGTGCCAGCAGCTTAGATACAGGGAACTATGGCTACACCTTC. Translating gives CASSLDTGNYGYTF.